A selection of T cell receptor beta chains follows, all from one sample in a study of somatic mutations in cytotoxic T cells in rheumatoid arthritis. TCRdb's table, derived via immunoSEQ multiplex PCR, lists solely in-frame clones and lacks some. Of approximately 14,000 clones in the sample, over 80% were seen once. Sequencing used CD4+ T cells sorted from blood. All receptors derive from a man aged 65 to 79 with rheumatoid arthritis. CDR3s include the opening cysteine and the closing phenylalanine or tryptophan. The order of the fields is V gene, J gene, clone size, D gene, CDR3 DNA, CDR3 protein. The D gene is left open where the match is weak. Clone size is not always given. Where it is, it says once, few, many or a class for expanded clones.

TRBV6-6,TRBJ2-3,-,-,TGTGCCAGCAGTTACTCGAGGGAAGATACGCAGTATTTT,CASSYSREDTQYF
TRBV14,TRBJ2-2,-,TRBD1,TGTGCCAGCAGCCGAGGACAGGGGGTTAACGGGGAGCTGTTTTTT,CASSRGQGVNGELFF
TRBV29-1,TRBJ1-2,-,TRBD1,TGCCCAAGGGGACAGGGGGTTCTCTATGGCTACACCTTC,CPRGQGVLYGYTF
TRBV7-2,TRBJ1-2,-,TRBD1,TGTGCCAGCAGCCCAGGGACAGTGGCTGGCTACACCTTC,CASSPGTVAGYTF
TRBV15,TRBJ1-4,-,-,TGTGCCACCAGCAACCCGCGGGGGAATGAAAAACTGTTTTTT,CATSNPRGNEKLFF
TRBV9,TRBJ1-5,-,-,TGTGCCAGCAGCGCCCAGGAGGTTAATCAGCCCCAGCATTTT,CASSAQEVNQPQHF
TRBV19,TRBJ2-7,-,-,TGTGCCAGTAGTAGGACCGCGGGACGTCAGTACGAGCAGTACTTC,CASSRTAGRQYEQYF
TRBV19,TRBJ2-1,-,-,TGTGCCAGTGCCCTAGATTTTTCCTACAATGAGCAGTTCTTC,CASALDFSYNEQFF
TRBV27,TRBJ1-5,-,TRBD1,TGTGCCAGCAGTCCCCGGGACAGGGGTGGAGGGCAGCCCCAGCATTTT,CASSPRDRGGGQPQHF
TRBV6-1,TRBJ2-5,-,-,TGTGCCAGCAGCCGGACAGAGCAAGAGACCCAGTACTTC,CASSRTEQETQYF
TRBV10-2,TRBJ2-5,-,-,TGCGCCAGCAGTGAGGCGACTAGAGGTTTTAAGACCCAGTACTTC,CASSEATRGFKTQYF
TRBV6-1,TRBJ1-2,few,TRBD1,TGTGCCAGCCGTCCGACAGGGGGCAATGGCTACACCTTC,CASRPTGGNGYTF
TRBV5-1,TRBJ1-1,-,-,TGCGCCAGCAGCTTGAGGCAAGGGGACACTGAAGCTTTCTTT,CASSLRQGDTEAFF
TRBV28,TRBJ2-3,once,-,TGTGCCAGCAGTTTCGGGGGTCTTGGTCAGGCAGATACGCAGTATTTT,CASSFGGLGQADTQYF
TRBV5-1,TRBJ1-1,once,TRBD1,TGCGCCAGCAGCTCAACAGGGGTGAACACTGAAGCTTTCTTT,CASSSTGVNTEAFF
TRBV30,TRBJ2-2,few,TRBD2,TGTGCCTGGAGTGTGAGCGGGAGCGTCTTCGGGGAGCTGTTTTTT,CAWSVSGSVFGELFF
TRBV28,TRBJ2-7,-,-,TGTGCCAGCAGCCTGAGACCGGAACGGGGGCAGTACTTC,CASSLRPERGQYF
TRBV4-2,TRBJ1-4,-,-,TGTGCCAGCAGCCCCGGTGGCAGTAGAGGTGAAAAACTGTTTTTT,CASSPGGSRGEKLFF
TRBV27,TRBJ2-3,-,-,TGTGCCAGCAGGGGGACTAGCACAGATACGCAGTATTTT,CASRGTSTDTQYF
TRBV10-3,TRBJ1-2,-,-,TGTGCCATCAGTCACAGGGACTATGGCTACACCTTC,CAISHRDYGYTF
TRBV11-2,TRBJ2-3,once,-,TGTGCCAGCAGCCTAAGTGGTGGAGATACGCAGTATTTT,CASSLSGGDTQYF
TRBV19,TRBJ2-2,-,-,TGTGCCAGTAGTATCTGGGGCCTCACCGGGGAGCTGTTTTTT,CASSIWGLTGELFF
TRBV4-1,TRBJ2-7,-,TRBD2,TGCGCCAGCAGCCCCCGGCGGGAGGGCCTTGCCGAGCAGTACTTC,CASSPRREGLAEQYF
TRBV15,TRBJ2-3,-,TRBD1,TGTGCCACCCGTCAGCAGGGGGCAGTTTGGGCAGATACGCAGTATTTT,CATRQQGAVWADTQYF
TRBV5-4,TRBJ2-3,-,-,TGTGCCATCTCCCCTCGTGGCAGGGGCCCAGATACGCAGTATTTT,CAISPRGRGPDTQYF
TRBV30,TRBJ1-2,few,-,TGTGCCCAAGGGGCGGCAACCAGGGGATGGTACACCTTC,CAQGAATRGWYTF
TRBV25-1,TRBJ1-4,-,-,TGTGCCAGCAGTGATCTGCTAAATGAAAAACTGTTTTTT,CASSDLLNEKLFF
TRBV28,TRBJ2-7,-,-,TGTGCCACCCAAAGGGGGGGTTCCTACGAGCAGTACTTC,CATQRGGSYEQYF
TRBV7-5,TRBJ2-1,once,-,TGTGTCAGAAGCCTTCGAACTAGCGGGGGCCACAATGAGCAGTTCTTC,CVRSLRTSGGHNEQFF
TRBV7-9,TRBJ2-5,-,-,TGTGCCAGCAGCTACGGACAGAATTACCAAGAGACCCAGTACTTC,CASSYGQNYQETQYF
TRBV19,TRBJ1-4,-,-,TGTGCCAGTAAACGGTTCGCAACTAATGAAAAACTGTTTTTT,CASKRFATNEKLFF
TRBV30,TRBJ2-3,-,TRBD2,TGTGCCTGGATCCCAAGTCCGACTAGCGGGAGTACAGATACGCAGTATTTT,CAWIPSPTSGSTDTQYF